Listed below are T cell receptor beta chains from one sample, sequenced in a study of PD-1 blockade in classical Hodgkin lymphoma. The repertoire was sequenced with immunoSEQ multiplex PCR; TCRdb's copy has only in-frame clones and lacks some. The repertoire consists of roughly 32,000 clones, with roughly 92% occurring once and the leading ten covering about 2.5%. The sequencing sample was made of peripheral blood mononuclear cells (PBMCs). All receptors come from a human donor with classical Hodgkin lymphoma. Both conserved end residues are part of each CDR3.

v_gene: TRBV27; j_gene: TRBJ2-6; CDR3aa: CASSAGANVLTF
v_gene: TRBV10-3; j_gene: TRBJ2-5; CDR3aa: CAISRDLPGETQYF
v_gene: TRBV20-1; j_gene: TRBJ2-5; CDR3aa: CSASQETQYF
v_gene: TRBV19; j_gene: TRBJ1-1; CDR3aa: CASSIVQGSEAFF
v_gene: TRBV6-1; j_gene: TRBJ2-5; CDR3aa: CASRERGMGSGETQYF
v_gene: TRBV7-2; j_gene: TRBJ1-1; CDR3aa: CASSWIQGGNTEAFF
v_gene: TRBV6-4; j_gene: TRBJ2-2; CDR3aa: CASSPGQEGRTGELFF
v_gene: TRBV5-4; j_gene: TRBJ2-5; CDR3aa: CASSFGAGVQETQYF
v_gene: TRBV28; j_gene: TRBJ1-4; CDR3aa: CASSEGGTGEKLFF
v_gene: TRBV7-9; j_gene: TRBJ2-1; CDR3aa: CASSSGLAGLYNEQFF
v_gene: TRBV5-1; j_gene: TRBJ2-2; CDR3aa: CASLQGAANTGELFF
v_gene: TRBV29-1; j_gene: TRBJ2-7; CDR3aa: CSVEGPGAEQYF
v_gene: TRBV6-1; j_gene: TRBJ1-2; CDR3aa: CASSEAEGGSGYGYTF
v_gene: TRBV10-3; j_gene: TRBJ2-1; CDR3aa: CAISGGLPREQFF
v_gene: TRBV18; j_gene: TRBJ2-7; CDR3aa: CASSPLDEQYF
v_gene: TRBV2; j_gene: TRBJ2-1; CDR3aa: CASSRSLPYDEQFF
v_gene: TRBV12-5; j_gene: TRBJ2-5; CDR3aa: CASGLTGTKETQYF
v_gene: TRBV4-1; j_gene: TRBJ1-2; CDR3aa: CASSQVGTGGSNYGYTF
v_gene: TRBV7-9; j_gene: TRBJ2-1; CDR3aa: CASSFPLAGGPGYNEQFF
v_gene: TRBV7-6; j_gene: TRBJ2-2; CDR3aa: CASSQGRGLNTGELFF
v_gene: TRBV10-3; j_gene: TRBJ2-5; CDR3aa: CAISGRPGQGVETQYF
v_gene: TRBV19; j_gene: TRBJ1-6; CDR3aa: CASSIGRNYNSPLHF
v_gene: TRBV5-1; j_gene: TRBJ1-2; CDR3aa: CASALSGNYGYTF
v_gene: TRBV18; j_gene: TRBJ2-3; CDR3aa: CASSPGQSSTDTQYF
v_gene: TRBV5-6; j_gene: TRBJ1-2; CDR3aa: CASSSWGRTGYTF
v_gene: TRBV7-8; j_gene: TRBJ2-1; CDR3aa: CASSFSRGGANEQFF
v_gene: TRBV7-2; j_gene: TRBJ1-2; CDR3aa: CASSLGPYGYTF
v_gene: TRBV10-3; j_gene: TRBJ2-5; CDR3aa: CAISPGVQETQYF
v_gene: TRBV11-2; j_gene: TRBJ1-2; CDR3aa: CASSPRNNYGYTF
v_gene: TRBV9; j_gene: TRBJ1-2; CDR3aa: CASSRATSSSGYTF
v_gene: TRBV27; j_gene: TRBJ2-3; CDR3aa: CASSLSRGGRTDTQYF
v_gene: TRBV4-1; j_gene: TRBJ2-3; CDR3aa: CASRRGQGQADTQYF
v_gene: TRBV25-1; j_gene: TRBJ2-6; CDR3aa: CASQGAGVGGANVLTF
v_gene: TRBV2; j_gene: TRBJ2-2; CDR3aa: CASRDSLTGELFF
v_gene: TRBV2; j_gene: TRBJ2-1; CDR3aa: CASSETGLAGQEQFF
v_gene: TRBV7-9; j_gene: TRBJ2-3; CDR3aa: CASSLASGSTDTQYF
v_gene: TRBV7-8; j_gene: TRBJ1-2; CDR3aa: CASSLITGWNYGYTF